This T cell receptor (beta chain) is from a study of cytomegalovirus exposure and HLA in healthy donors. Study results and caveats: Whilst most TCR sequences proved rare, a subset of public TCRs occurred across many donors. A later look showed TCR association rates differing by HLA locus, highest for DRB1 and lowest for HLA-C.

The PCR was carried out with 60 Vbeta primers and 13 Jbeta primers. The table came from immunoSEQ multiplex PCR; TCRdb's copy has only in-frame clones and leaves some out. The table lists 150,000 to 200,000 clones, around two thirds of them singletons. A note on this clone: Its cognate antigen is unknown.

Germline-derived CDR1 and CDR2 are SGHAT and FQNNGV. CDR3 size: 13 residues. V gave up 8 bases and J gave up 8 bases; unmatched junction bases: 5. This rearrangement joins TRBV11-2 to TRBJ1-4; TRBD1 matches 10 bases. The material sequenced was PBMCs. The sequence derives from a man younger than 45 in good health and CMV-seropositive. The CDR3 coding sequence is TGTGCCAGCGGTGGACAGGGGGAAGAAAAACTGTTTTTT. The encoded protein is CASGGQGEEKLFF.